Shown below are 27 T cell receptor beta chains from a single sample sequenced in a study of shared clonotypes between healthy human individuals. Using immunoSEQ multiplex PCR, the repertoire was profiled, and TCRdb retains in-frame clones only, with some absent. The sample has about 640,000 clones; roughly 70% are singletons. Sequencing was carried out using memory CD4+ T cells sorted from blood. As for subset: CD45RA-negative fraction. These TCRs come from a woman in her 30s in good health.

With respect to this clone: A much larger clone sits a single nucleotide away, making a read error possible. This sample includes further DNA sequences coding for the same CDR3. V usage is TRBV5-1 and J usage is TRBJ1-3, with D unclear. The CDR3 runs 14 residues. Deletions cut 0 bases from V and 2 bases from J, with 6 bases between. Germline V lookup: CDR1 SGHRS, CDR2 YFSETQ. The CDR3 spells CASSLGTAGNTIYF. The CDR3, as DNA: TGCGCCAGCAGCTTGGGCACAGCTGGAAACACCATATATTTT.

This sequence joins TRBV7-6 and TRBJ1-4, with D tentatively TRBD1 (6 bases). The CDR3 consists of 15 residues. Trimming pared 5 bases from V and 9 bases from J, leaving 19 bases between. Germline lookup yields CDR1 SGHVS and CDR2 FNYEAQ. The DNA of the CDR3 is TGTGCCAGCAGCCCCCTTACAGGGCAGGATCAAAAACTGTTTTTT. As protein: CASSPLTGQDQKLFF.

The gene calls are TRBV2 and TRBJ2-3, with 12 nucleotides matching TRBD2. CDR1 SNHLY and CDR2 FYNNEI come from the germline V gene. CDR3 length: 15 amino acids. Unmatched junction bases numbered 7, after V lost 6 bases and J lost 6 bases. The CDR3, as DNA: TGTGCCAGCAGCGTACTAGCGGGAGGAGGGGATACGCAGTATTTT. This codes for CASSVLAGGGDTQYF.

V and J are TRBV5-1 and TRBJ1-1; 7 positions match TRBD1. The CDR3 has 14 amino acids. The trim removed 4 bases at V and 4 bases at J, leaving 7 bases unmatched. The germline V gene has CDR1 SGHRS and CDR2 YFSETQ. CDR3 sequence (DNA): TGCGCCAGCAGCCAGCAAACAGGGGTCACTGAAGCTTTCTTT. Protein product: CASSQQTGVTEAFF.

The chain links TRBV10-2 to TRBJ2-7; TRBD1 matches 8 bases. V was clipped by 7 bases and J by 2 bases; unmatched bases: 16. The CDR3 consists of 17 residues. Germline V gives CDR1 WSHSY, CDR2 SAAADI. DNA for the CDR3: TGCGCCAGCATTAGGACAGGGCCCATGCGGGAAGCCTACGAGCAGTACTTC. As protein: CASIRTGPMREAYEQYF.

This chain links TRBV5-1 with TRBJ1-1; D is uncertain. V lost 1 base, J lost 1 base, and 8 bases lay in between. The CDR3 contains 14 residues. Germline values: CDR1 SGHRS, CDR2 YFSETQ. CDR3: CASSLKPPNTEAFF. The DNA of the CDR3 is TGCGCCAGCAGCTTGAAACCCCCGAACACTGAAGCTTTCTTT.

The V gene is TRBV15, the J gene TRBJ1-1; D ambiguous. Trimming pared 0 bases from V and 1 base from J, leaving 6 bases between. CDR1 is LNHNV, CDR2 YYDKDF, per germline (reference sequence). The CDR3 has 14 amino acids. The CDR3 region has the DNA TGTGCCACCAGCAGAGATTACGGGAACACTGAAGCTTTCTTT. This encodes CATSRDYGNTEAFF.

The J gene is TRBJ1-2, the V gene TRBV20-1; D is uncertain. The V end was cut by 6 bases, the J end by 5 bases, with 10 bases between. Germline CDR1 reads DFQATT; CDR2 reads SNEGSKA (reference sequence). The CDR3 runs 11 residues. Here the CDR3 DNA reads TGCAGTGCACCCTTCCTTTATGGCTACACCTTC. Protein product: CSAPFLYGYTF.

The rearrangement joins TRBV6-1 to TRBJ1-2, with D perhaps TRBD1 (5 bases). Trimming pared 7 bases from V and 2 bases from J, leaving 14 bases between. The CDR3 totals 14 residues. In germline, CDR1 is MNHNS, CDR2 SASEGT. CDR3 loop: CASIRTRENYGYTF. The CDR3 DNA follows: TGTGCCAGCATTCGGACACGTGAAAACTATGGCTACACCTTC.

V usage is TRBV7-6 and J usage is TRBJ2-1; D might be TRBD2 (5 bases). V was clipped by 1 base and J by 2 bases, with 12 bases between them. Germline assignment: CDR1 SGHVS and CDR2 FNYEAQ. CDR3 length equals 16 residues. In nucleotides, the CDR3 is TGTGCCAGCAGCTTAGTCGAGGGAATCACCTACAATGAGCAGTTCTTC. Translating gives CASSLVEGITYNEQFF. The full variable domain, rest sourced from reference TRBV7-6 and TRBJ2-1, is GAGVSQSPRYKVTKRGQDVALRCDPISGHVSLYWYRQALGQGPEFLTYFNYEAQQDKSGLPNDRFSAERPEGSISTLTIQRTEQRDSAMYRCASSLVEGITYNEQFFGPGTRLTVL.

V gene TRBV7-8 combines with J gene TRBJ2-4; no reliable D call. CDR1 SGHVS and CDR2 FQNEAQ come from the germline V gene. The V end lost 6 bases, the J end lost 6 bases, and 15 bases lay between the germline ends. CDR3 length: 14 amino acids. The DNA of the CDR3 is TGTGCCAGCAGTCCCCTTGGAAGGACAAACATTCAGTACTTC. Translation gives CASSPLGRTNIQYF.

There are a few counts of this clone. The chain couples TRBV28 to TRBJ1-4, with D perhaps matching TRBD1 (6 bases). This CDR3 contains 15 residues. Trimming removed 5 bases from V and 8 bases from J, with 18 bases in between. CDR1 is MDHEN, CDR2 SYDVKM, per germline. As DNA, the CDR3 is TGTGCCAGCAGTCCCCGCGCGGGGGGCGACGAAAAACTGTTTTTT. This codes for CASSPRAGGDEKLFF. Full variable domain (remainder filled in from reference TRBV28 and TRBJ1-4): DVKVTQSSRYLVKRTGEKVFLECVQDMDHENMFWYRQDPGLGLRLIYFSYDVKMKEKGDIPEGYSVSREKKERFSLILESASTNQTSMYLCASSPRAGGDEKLFFGSGTQLSVL.

Concerning this clone itself: This CDR3 is also generated by other DNA sequences in the sample. J is TRBJ1-1 and V is TRBV28, with D possibly being TRBD1 (5 bases). The CDR3 spans 14 residues. The ends were cut back, 3 bases at V and 3 bases at J, with 11 bases in the middle. CDR1 is MDHEN, CDR2 SYDVKM, per germline. The CDR3 region is CASSLGRGDTEAFF. In nucleotides, the CDR3 is TGTGCCAGCAGTTTGGGCAGAGGGGACACTGAAGCTTTCTTT.

The sample holds many counts of this clone. V and J are TRBV9 and TRBJ2-5, with D possibly being TRBD1 (6 bases). The CDR3 has 15 amino acids. Germline CDR1 and CDR2: SGDLS and YYNGEE. The V and J ends lost 4 bases and 0 bases respectively, with 13 bases between them. For the CDR3, the DNA is TGTGCCAGCAGCTCCAAGGGGGATTACCAAGAGACCCAGTACTTC. Translation gives CASSSKGDYQETQYF.

This clone has only a few counts. This chain connects TRBV6-1 to TRBJ1-5; weak D call: TRBD1 (6 bases). CDR3 length equals 13 residues. Germline V gene lookup returns CDR1 MNHNS and CDR2 SASEGT. The V end lost 6 bases, the J end lost 2 bases, and 8 bases lay between the germline ends. The CDR3, as DNA: TGTGCCAGCAGAGGGACACGCAATCAGCCCCAGCATTTT. This translates into CASRGTRNQPQHF.

The table lists this clone with many counts. The CDR3 nucleotides are TGTGCCAGCAGTGACGGCCGGGGAGGCACAGATACGCAGTATTTT. As protein: CASSDGRGGTDTQYF. V usage is TRBV6-4 and J usage is TRBJ2-3; perhaps TRBD2 as D (5 bases). Trimming left V 2 bases short and J 1 base short, with 10 bases between. From germline, CDR1 is MRHNA and CDR2 SNTAGT. This CDR3 comprises 15 residues.

The genes are TRBV6-5 and TRBJ2-7; perhaps D is TRBD1 or TRBD2 (5 bases each). Between the trimmed V and J ends, which lost 5 bases and 3 bases, there was a span of 14 bases. Germline V gives CDR1 MNHEY, CDR2 SVGAGI. CDR3 length: 14 amino acids. The CDR3 nucleotides read TGTGCCAGCAGTGAACCGGGACGGAACTACGAGCAGTACTTC. Its protein product is CASSEPGRNYEQYF.

This rearrangement joins TRBV30 to TRBJ1-1; possible D gene TRBD1, 5 bases. Germline CDR1 GTSNPN, CDR2 SVGIG (reference sequence). The CDR3 is made up of 14 amino acids. The CDR3 DNA sequence: TGTGCTAAAAAGGCAGGGCCGTTGAACACTGAAGCTTTCTTT. This sequence encodes CAKKAGPLNTEAFF.

The rearrangement links TRBV7-2 to TRBJ2-1; D is tentatively TRBD1 or TRBD2 (6 bases each). The CDR3 is 13 amino acids. CDR1 is SGHTA and CDR2 is FQGNSA in the germline V gene. Trimming removed 1 base at V and 14 bases at J, with 15 bases between. CDR3 bases: TGTGCCAGCAGCTTAGAGCGGGCAGGGGAAAAGTTCTTC. Protein: CASSLERAGEKFF.

V is TRBV5-1 and J is TRBJ2-2, with 14 bases lining up with TRBD2. The CDR3 contains 16 residues. Germline lookup yields CDR1 SGHRS and CDR2 YFSETQ. V lost 5 bases and J lost 3; bases outside the gene matches: 3. CDR3 nucleotide sequence: TGCGCCAGCAGGGGACTAGCGGGAGAGGACACCGGGGAGCTGTTTTTT. This sequence encodes CASRGLAGEDTGELFF.

This chain joins TRBV18 and TRBJ1-5, with 7 nucleotides matching TRBD1. V was pared by 4 bases and J by 6 bases, with 9 bases of the junction left unmatched. The CDR3 extends over 15 amino acids. Germline-derived CDR1 and CDR2 are KGHSH and LQKENI. CDR3 DNA: TGTGCCAGCTCACTTAACAGGGGAGAGGGTCAGCCCCAGCATTTT. Encoded protein: CASSLNRGEGQPQHF.

This chain uses TRBV29-1 with TRBJ2-7; D not resolved. This CDR3 spans 13 amino acids. Germline V gives CDR1 SQVTM, CDR2 ANQGSEA. The V end was cut by 7 bases, the J end by 7 bases, with 20 bases between. CDR3 loop: CSAKTSSSREQYF. The CDR3 bases are TGCAGCGCCAAGACGTCCTCTTCGCGGGAGCAGTACTTC.

This sequence joins TRBV23-1 and TRBJ2-7; perhaps TRBD2 as D (5 bases). TRBV23-1 is an ORF for which the function is uncertain. The CDR3 runs 15 residues. Trimming pared 6 bases from V and 5 bases from J, leaving 20 bases between. The CDR3 bases are TGCGCCAGCAGACAAAGAGAGACTACCAAGCACGAGCAGTACTTC. This codes for CASRQRETTKHEQYF.

V and J are TRBV11-2 and TRBJ1-1; maybe TRBD1 (5 bases). Germline V lookup: CDR1 SGHAT, CDR2 FQNNGV. The CDR3 is 14 amino acids. V was cut by 6 bases and J by 0 bases, with 11 bases left in between. CDR3 residues: CASSRTGMNTEAFF. CDR3 DNA: TGTGCCAGCAGTCGTACAGGTATGAACACTGAAGCTTTCTTT. Full variable domain (remainder filled in from reference TRBV11-2 and TRBJ1-1): EAGVAQSPRYKIIEKRQSVAFWCNPISGHATLYWYQQILGQGPKLLIQFQNNGVVDDSQLPKDRFSAERLKGVDSTLKIQPAKLEDSAVYLCASSRTGMNTEAFFGQGTRLTVV.

Concerning this clone itself: This sequence may be a read error, since a much larger clone differs from it by one base. The V call is TRBV27, the J call TRBJ2-7, with 7 bases lining up with TRBD1. The V segment lost 6 bases and the J segment 0 bases; nucleotides outside the gene matches: 2. Germline loops: CDR1 MNHEY, CDR2 SMNVEV (reference sequence). The CDR3 contains 13 residues. The CDR3 is CASSRDSSYEQYF. The CDR3 DNA reads as TGTGCCAGCAGCCGGGACAGCTCCTACGAGCAGTACTTC.

The CDR3 here is CASSPTRDTNEKLFF. CDR3 DNA sequence: TGTGCCAGCAGCCCAACTAGGGACACTAATGAAAAACTGTTTTTT. This sequence joins TRBV7-9 and TRBJ1-4; possible D gene TRBD1, 5 bases. CDR3 length: 15 residues. With 5 bases removed from V and 2 bases from J, the gap between germline ends came to 12 bases. Germline assignment: CDR1 SEHNR and CDR2 FQNEAQ (reference sequence).

This clone has just one count. This sequence joins TRBV5-1 and TRBJ2-3, with TRBD2 matching 13 bases. J gave up 0 bases and V 4 bases, and 8 bases lay outside the gene matches. Germline CDR1 SGHRS, CDR2 YFSETQ. This CDR3 contains 18 residues. The CDR3 here is CASSRGTSGAISTDTQYF. CDR3 DNA sequence: TGCGCCAGCAGCAGAGGGACTAGCGGGGCAATTAGCACAGATACGCAGTATTTT.